Presented here are 20 T cell receptor beta chains from one specimen sequenced in a study of OX40 agonist ivuxolimab in advanced cancers. The protocol was immunoSEQ multiplex PCR, while the TCRdb copy is restricted to in-frame clones and leaves out a portion. Here the sample spans about 46,000 clones, more than 85% being singletons. This sample comprised CD4+ or CD8+ T cells sorted from blood, obtained in a trial of the OX40 agonist ivuxolimab. The receptor set was obtained from an adult with an advanced solid tumor such as melanoma, head and neck, liver or kidney cancer.

The V call is TRBV13, the J call TRBJ1-2; weak D call: TRBD1 (6 bases). The V end lost 6 bases, the J end lost 7 bases, and 18 bases lay between the germline ends. The CDR3 runs to 14 residues. Per germline, CDR1 PRHDT and CDR2 FYEKMQ (reference sequence). In nucleotides, the CDR3 is TGTGCCAGCAGTACGTGGGGGCACCAGGGTGGCTACACCTTC. Translation: CASSTWGHQGGYTF.

The V gene is TRBV7-9, the J gene TRBJ2-5, with 8 positions matching TRBD1. Germline CDR1 and CDR2: SEHNR and FQNEAQ (reference sequence). The V and J ends lost 0 bases and 4 bases, in that order; junction bases with no gene match: 7. CDR3 length: 16 residues. Here the CDR3 reads CASSLAQQGARETQYF. The CDR3 DNA is TGTGCCAGCAGCTTAGCCCAGCAGGGGGCGAGAGAGACCCAGTACTTC. Using reference TRBV7-9 and TRBJ2-5 for the parts outside the CDR3, the full variable domain is DTGVSQNPRHKITKRGQNVTFRCDPISEHNRLYWYRQTLGQGPEFLTYFQNEAQLEKSRLLSDRFSAERPKGSFSTLEIQRTEQGDSAMYLCASSLAQQGARETQYFGPGTRLLVL.

The chain is built from TRBV4-1 and TRBJ2-1; TRBD2 matches 8 bases. V lost 1 base and J lost 6; bases outside the gene matches: 8. CDR1 and CDR2 from the germline V gene are MGHRA and YSYEKL. The CDR3 runs 16 residues. CDR3 sequence (DNA): TGCGCCAGCAGCCAAGTCTTAGCGGGGACTAGCAATGAGCAGTTCTTC. This gives the protein CASSQVLAGTSNEQFF.

This sequence joins TRBV27 and TRBJ1-5; 7 bases fit TRBD1. Per germline, CDR1 MNHEY and CDR2 SMNVEV (reference sequence). This CDR3 is 14 amino acids long. V was clipped by 5 bases and J by 4 bases; unmatched bases: 5. The chain's CDR3 is CASSTRDSNQPQHF. The CDR3 coding sequence is TGTGCCAGCAGTACCCGGGACAGTAATCAGCCCCAGCATTTT.

The V call is TRBV27, the J call TRBJ2-7; 9 nucleotides match TRBD2. This CDR3 is built from 14 residues. With V trimmed by 6 bases and J by 3 bases, 6 bases remained unmatched. CDR1 is MNHEY, CDR2 SMNVEV, per germline (reference sequence). Written as DNA, the CDR3 is TGTGCCAGCAGCCCTTCGACTAGCGGCTACGAGCAGTACTTC. It codes for CASSPSTSGYEQYF.

In this sample, this clone turned up a few times. The V call is TRBV7-6, the J call TRBJ2-2; TRBD1 aligns across 9 bases. The CDR3 has 13 residues. V lost 10 bases to trimming and J lost 3 bases; unmatched junction nucleotides: 3. Germline V gene sequence: CDR1 SGHVS, CDR2 FNYEAQ. The chain's CDR3 is CATGQGDTGELFF. The CDR3 region has the DNA TGTGCCACGGGACAGGGAGACACCGGGGAGCTGTTTTTT.

This chain links TRBV28 with TRBJ2-7; D might be TRBD2 (5 bases). V shed 11 bases and J shed 3 bases, with 23 bases lying between them. The CDR3 consists of 15 residues. CDR1 is MDHEN, CDR2 SYDVKM, per germline. CDR3 amino acids: CACFGRSGVNYEQYF. Here the CDR3 DNA reads TGTGCCTGCTTTGGACGGTCCGGGGTTAACTACGAGCAGTACTTC.

The chain is built from TRBV6-6 and TRBJ1-4, with no clear D. Trimming shortened V by 3 bases and J by 8 bases, and 10 bases separated the two germline ends. CDR1 MNHNY and CDR2 SVGAGI come from the germline V gene (reference sequence). The CDR3 sequence is 13 residues long. The CDR3 sequence: CASSYTGREKLFF. In DNA, the CDR3 is TGTGCCAGCAGTTATACGGGGAGGGAAAAACTGTTTTTT.

V is TRBV7-2 and J is TRBJ2-7; no definite D call. Trimming removed 2 bases from V and 1 base from J, with 0 bases in between. The CDR3 consists of 11 residues. Germline lookup yields CDR1 SGHTA and CDR2 FQGNSA. Here the CDR3 DNA reads TGTGCCAGCAGCTTATCCTACGAGCAGTACTTC. Its translation: CASSLSYEQYF.

The chain links TRBV9 to TRBJ2-2; D not resolved. Germline assignment: CDR1 SGDLS and CDR2 YYNGEE. With 0 bases removed from V and 5 bases from J, the gap between germline ends came to 8 bases. The CDR3 runs to 14 residues. CDR3 loop: CASSVGGGTGELFF. CDR3 nucleotides: TGTGCCAGCAGCGTAGGGGGTGGGACCGGGGAGCTGTTTTTT.

The chain is built from TRBV2 and TRBJ2-1; 13 nucleotides agree with TRBD2. Per the germline V gene, CDR1 is SNHLY and CDR2 is FYNNEI. Unmatched junction bases numbered 6, after V lost 6 bases and J lost 13 bases. The CDR3 is made up of 13 amino acids. The chain's CDR3 is CASSQLAGGDQFF. The CDR3, as DNA: TGTGCCAGCAGCCAACTAGCGGGAGGGGATCAGTTCTTC. Combining the CDR3 with reference TRBV2 and TRBJ2-1 gives the whole variable domain EPEVTQTPSHQVTQMGQEVILRCVPISNHLYFYWYRQILGQKVEFLVSFYNNEISEKSEIFDDQFSVERPDGSNFTLKIRSTKLEDSAMYFCASSQLAGGDQFFGPGTRLTVL.

This chain joins TRBV4-1 and TRBJ2-7; weak D call: TRBD2 (7 bases). CDR1 and CDR2 (germline): MGHRA, YSYEKL. Trimming took off 1 base at V and 3 bases at J, with 16 bases between the two ends. The CDR3 runs to 16 residues. This CDR3 is CASSQGTGGAFYEQYF. The CDR3 DNA sequence: TGCGCCAGCAGCCAAGGTACGGGGGGCGCGTTCTACGAGCAGTACTTC.

The V and J genes are TRBV7-2 and TRBJ2-1; D remains unclear. The CDR3 contains 13 residues. V lost 3 bases to trimming and J lost 4 bases, with 7 bases between them. The germline V gene has CDR1 SGHTA and CDR2 FQGNSA. The DNA for the CDR3 is TGTGCCAGCAGCTTCACAATTTACAATGAGCAGTTCTTC. Translation: CASSFTIYNEQFF.

This chain joins TRBV5-1 and TRBJ2-2; TRBD2 matches at 9 bases. Per germline, CDR1 SGHRS and CDR2 YFSETQ. This CDR3 has 18 amino acids. V was clipped by 0 bases and J by 3 bases; unmatched bases: 9. Written as DNA, the CDR3 is TGCGCCAGCAGCTTGGGCGTGACTAGCGGCCGATACACCGGGGAGCTGTTTTTT. It specifies CASSLGVTSGRYTGELFF.

This chain links TRBV7-9 with TRBJ2-3; 10 nucleotides align to TRBD2. Germline V CDR1 and CDR2: SEHNR, FQNEAQ (reference sequence). CDR3 size: 18 residues. The trim removed 5 bases at V and 2 bases at J, leaving 13 bases unmatched. The chain's CDR3 is CASSPIVAGGYYTDTQYF. In DNA form, the CDR3 reads TGTGCCAGCAGCCCTATAGTAGCGGGGGGATATTACACAGATACGCAGTATTTT.

This sequence joins TRBV28 and TRBJ2-1; possibly TRBD1 or TRBD2 for D (6 bases each). The CDR3 runs 15 residues. The germline V gene encodes CDR1 MDHEN and CDR2 SYDVKM. V was clipped by 1 base and J by 8 bases, with 15 bases between them. The CDR3 nucleotides are TGTGCCAGCAGTTTATTCCGGGGGCTAGTGGATGAGCAGTTCTTC. Amino acid sequence: CASSLFRGLVDEQFF.

This clone showed up just once. The CDR3 reads CASSFQGDRGPDGYTF. The CDR3 DNA follows: TGTGCCAGCAGCTTCCAAGGGGACAGGGGGCCGGATGGCTACACCTTC. J is TRBJ1-2 and V is TRBV11-3, with 12 bases that match TRBD1. From germline, CDR1 is SGHNT and CDR2 YENEEA. The length of the CDR3 is 16 residues. After removal of 3 bases from V and 6 bases from J, the junction contained 8 bases not matched to a gene.

This chain uses TRBV6-5 with TRBJ2-7; the D gene is possibly TRBD2 (6 bases). The germline V gene encodes CDR1 MNHEY and CDR2 SVGAGI. The CDR3 is 14 residues long. V was trimmed by 7 bases and J by 4 bases, leaving 17 bases between them. The CDR3 DNA is TGTGCCAGCAAAAAGCTAGCGTTTTATTACGAGCAGTACTTC. Protein: CASKKLAFYYEQYF.

The chain employs TRBV5-1 and TRBJ2-2; D is unresolved. Trimming removed 2 bases from V and 4 bases from J, with 3 bases in between. The germline V gene has CDR1 SGHRS and CDR2 YFSETQ. The CDR3 runs to 12 residues. The CDR3 DNA reads as TGCGCCAGCAGCTTTACCACCGGGGAGCTGTTTTTT. This gives the protein CASSFTTGELFF. The complete variable domain, with remaining parts taken from reference TRBV5-1 and TRBJ2-2, reads KAGVTQTPRYLIKTRGQQVTLSCSPISGHRSVSWYQQTPGQGLQFLFEYFSETQRNKGNFPGRFSGRQFSNSRSEMNVSTLELGDSALYLCASSFTTGELFFGEGSRLTVL.

This clone was detected only once. The chain employs TRBV4-1 and TRBJ2-3; 7 bases are shared with TRBD2. The CDR3 covers 16 residues. J gave up 1 base and V 0 bases, and 4 bases lay outside the gene matches. In germline, CDR1 is MGHRA, CDR2 YSYEKL. The CDR3 nucleotides read TGCGCCAGCAGCCAAGAGAGCGGGGTTCGCACAGATACGCAGTATTTT. It translates to CASSQESGVRTDTQYF.